This TCR beta chain was retrieved from a study of T cells in Graves' hyperthyroidism and ophthalmopathy. Study-level findings and limits: Blood held most thyroid clonotypes expanded above 0.001 frequency.

There are 13 residues in the CDR3. With 7 bases removed from V and 5 bases from J, the gap between germline ends came to 12 bases. For ophthalmopathy patients, the Clinical Activity Score was at least 3 and the NOSPECS grade at least 4; duration was under 3 months. Clinical symptoms, serum thyroxine, TRAb, thyroid ultrasound and orbital computed tomography informed diagnoses. With regard to this clonotype: As yet, its antigen is unknown.

From RNA transcripts, TCR beta CDR3 regions were amplified. A set of HTBI primers served as the primers for a first-round RT-PCR of the TCR CDR3. One entry per CDR3 protein results from TCRdb running MiXCR on the multiplex PCR reads. The repertoire holds approximately 430,000 distinct CDR3 sequences, with approximately 15% as singletons. The sequencing sample was made of blood. The clonotype originates from a man aged 18 to 29 with Graves' ophthalmopathy. This rearrangement joins TRBV12-3 or TRBV12-4 to TRBJ2-1; TRBD2 might be the D (6 bases). The CDR3 region is CASTPGENNEQFF. In DNA, the CDR3 is TGTGCCAGCACTCCGGGGGAAAACAATGAGCAGTTCTTC.